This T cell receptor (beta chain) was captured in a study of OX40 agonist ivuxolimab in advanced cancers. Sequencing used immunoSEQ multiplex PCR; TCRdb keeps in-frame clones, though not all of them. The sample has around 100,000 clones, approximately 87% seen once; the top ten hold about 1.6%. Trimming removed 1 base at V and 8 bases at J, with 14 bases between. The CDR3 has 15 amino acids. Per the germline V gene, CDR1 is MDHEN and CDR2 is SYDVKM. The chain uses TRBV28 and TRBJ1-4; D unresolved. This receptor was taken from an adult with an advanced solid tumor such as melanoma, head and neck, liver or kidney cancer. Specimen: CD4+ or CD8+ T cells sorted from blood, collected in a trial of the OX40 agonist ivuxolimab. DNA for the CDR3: TGTGCCAGCAGTTTATTAACAGAGGCCGGGGAAAAACTGTTTTTT. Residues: CASSLLTEAGEKLFF.